The entry below gives a single TCR beta chain sequence along with its context. Its antigen is not identified. The sample is drawn from a study of T cell responses to AZD1222 COVID-19 vaccine. Study information: Pooling of second doses given at about 4 or about 12 weeks was done. General observations from the study: Dominant at 160-218 and 743-854, vaccine-associated CD4 TCRs also spanned spike. As reported, nearly half of all spike-specific TCRs target variant regions that are unmutated. In all cases, repertoires were sampled only after the peak T cell response.

The V and J ends lost 4 bases and 6 bases, in that order; junction bases with no gene match: 6. CDR3 length equals 14 residues. Germline V gives CDR1 SGHTA, CDR2 FQGTGA. Some clones are missing from TCRdb's copy, which holds only in-frame ones; the method was immunoSEQ multiplex PCR. The sample lists about 76,000 clones; about 88% were seen once. The sequences come from peripheral blood, collected on day 0 of AZD1222 vaccination. This TCR was recovered from an adult in good health. The rearrangement joins TRBV7-3 to TRBJ2-7, with 10 bases that match TRBD2. The CDR3: CASSSGTSVSEQYF. The CDR3 DNA sequence: TGTGCCAGCAGCTCCGGGACTAGCGTGTCCGAGCAGTACTTC.